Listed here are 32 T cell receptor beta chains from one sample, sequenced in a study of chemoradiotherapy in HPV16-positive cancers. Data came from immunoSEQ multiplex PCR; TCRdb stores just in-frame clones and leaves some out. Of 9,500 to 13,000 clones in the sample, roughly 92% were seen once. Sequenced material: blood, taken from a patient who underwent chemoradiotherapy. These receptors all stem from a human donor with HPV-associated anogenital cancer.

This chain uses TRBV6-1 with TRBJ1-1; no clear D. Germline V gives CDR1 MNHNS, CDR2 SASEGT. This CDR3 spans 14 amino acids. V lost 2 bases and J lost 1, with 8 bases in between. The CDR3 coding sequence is TGTGCCAGCAGTGAAATCCGGGCGAACACTGAAGCTTTCTTT. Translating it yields CASSEIRANTEAFF.

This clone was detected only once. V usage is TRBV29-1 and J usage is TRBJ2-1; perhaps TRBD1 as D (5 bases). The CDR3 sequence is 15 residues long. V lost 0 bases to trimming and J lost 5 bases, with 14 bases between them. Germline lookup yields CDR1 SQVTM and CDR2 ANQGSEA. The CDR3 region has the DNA TGCAGCGTTGAAGAACACGGGCTCAGGGACAATGAGCAGTTCTTC. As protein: CSVEEHGLRDNEQFF.

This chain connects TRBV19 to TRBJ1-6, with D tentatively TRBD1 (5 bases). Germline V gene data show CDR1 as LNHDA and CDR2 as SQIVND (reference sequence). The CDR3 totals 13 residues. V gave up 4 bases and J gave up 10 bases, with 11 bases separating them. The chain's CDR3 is CASSTQGGSPLHF. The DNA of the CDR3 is TGTGCCAGTAGTACCCAGGGTGGCTCACCCCTCCACTTT.

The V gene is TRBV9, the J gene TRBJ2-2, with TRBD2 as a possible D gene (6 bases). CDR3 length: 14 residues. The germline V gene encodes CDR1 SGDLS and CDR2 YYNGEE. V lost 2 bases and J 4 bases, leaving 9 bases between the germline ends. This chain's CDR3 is CASSVGLSTGELFF. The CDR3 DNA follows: TGTGCCAGCAGCGTGGGACTCAGCACCGGGGAGCTGTTTTTT.

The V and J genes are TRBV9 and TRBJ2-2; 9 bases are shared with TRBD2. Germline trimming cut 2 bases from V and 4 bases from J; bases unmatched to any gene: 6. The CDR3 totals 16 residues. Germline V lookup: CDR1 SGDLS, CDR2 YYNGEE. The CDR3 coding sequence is TGTGCCAGCAGCGTCGGCGGGGGGGACGTCACCGGGGAGCTGTTTTTT. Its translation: CASSVGGGDVTGELFF.

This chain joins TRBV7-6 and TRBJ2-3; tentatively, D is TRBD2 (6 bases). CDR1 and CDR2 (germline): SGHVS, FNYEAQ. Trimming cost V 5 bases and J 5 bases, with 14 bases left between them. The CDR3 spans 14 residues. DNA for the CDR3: TGTGCCAGCAGCCGTTCCGGCGGGGTAGATACGCAGTATTTT. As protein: CASSRSGGVDTQYF.

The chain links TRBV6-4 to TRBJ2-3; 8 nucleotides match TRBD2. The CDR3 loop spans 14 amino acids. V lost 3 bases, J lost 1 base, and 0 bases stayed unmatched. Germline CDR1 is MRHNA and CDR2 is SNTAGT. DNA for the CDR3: TGTGCCAGCAGTGAGCGGGGGGGCACAGATACGCAGTATTTT. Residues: CASSERGGTDTQYF.

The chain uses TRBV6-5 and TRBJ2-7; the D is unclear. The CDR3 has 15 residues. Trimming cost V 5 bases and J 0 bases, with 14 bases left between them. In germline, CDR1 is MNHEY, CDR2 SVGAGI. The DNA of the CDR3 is TGTGCCAGCAGTCGCTACCTCGGTAACTCCTACGAGCAGTACTTC. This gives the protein CASSRYLGNSYEQYF.

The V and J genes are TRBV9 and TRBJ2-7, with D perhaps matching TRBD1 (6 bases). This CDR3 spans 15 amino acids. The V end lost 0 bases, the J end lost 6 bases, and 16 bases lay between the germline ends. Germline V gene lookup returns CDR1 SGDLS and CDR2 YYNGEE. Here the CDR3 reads CASSVGDRTPAEQYF. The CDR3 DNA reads TGTGCCAGCAGCGTAGGCGACAGGACCCCAGCCGAGCAGTACTTC.

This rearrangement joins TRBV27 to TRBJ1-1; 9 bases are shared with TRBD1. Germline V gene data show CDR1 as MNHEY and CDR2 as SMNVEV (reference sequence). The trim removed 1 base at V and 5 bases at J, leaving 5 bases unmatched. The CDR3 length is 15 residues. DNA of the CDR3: TGTGCCAGCAGTTTATTGGGACAGGGAAGAACTGAAGCTTTCTTT. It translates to CASSLLGQGRTEAFF.

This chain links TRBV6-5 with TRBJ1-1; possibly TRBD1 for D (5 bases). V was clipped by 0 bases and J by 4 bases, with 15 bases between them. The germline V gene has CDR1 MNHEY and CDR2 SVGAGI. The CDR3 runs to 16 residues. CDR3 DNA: TGTGCCAGCAGTTACTCACGGGGCAGACCTTCCACTGAAGCTTTCTTT. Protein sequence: CASSYSRGRPSTEAFF.

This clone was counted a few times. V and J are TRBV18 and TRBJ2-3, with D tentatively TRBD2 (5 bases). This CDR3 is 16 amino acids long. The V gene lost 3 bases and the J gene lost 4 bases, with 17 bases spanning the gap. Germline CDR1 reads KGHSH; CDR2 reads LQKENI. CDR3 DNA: TGTGCCAGCTCACCGATTTGGGGAAAGGGAGCAGATACGCAGTATTTT. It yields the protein CASSPIWGKGADTQYF.

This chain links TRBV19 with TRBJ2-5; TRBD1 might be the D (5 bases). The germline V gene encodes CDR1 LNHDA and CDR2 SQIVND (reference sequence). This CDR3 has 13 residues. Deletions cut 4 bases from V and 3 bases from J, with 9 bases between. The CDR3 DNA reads TGTGCCAGTAGTAAACAGGAAAAAGAGACCCAGTACTTC. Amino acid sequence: CASSKQEKETQYF.

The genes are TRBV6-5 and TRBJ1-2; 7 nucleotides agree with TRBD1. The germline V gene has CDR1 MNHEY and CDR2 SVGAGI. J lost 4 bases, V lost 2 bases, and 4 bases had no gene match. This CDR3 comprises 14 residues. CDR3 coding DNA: TGTGCCAGCAGTTACAGGGGGCCCGGCTATGGCTACACCTTC. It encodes CASSYRGPGYGYTF.

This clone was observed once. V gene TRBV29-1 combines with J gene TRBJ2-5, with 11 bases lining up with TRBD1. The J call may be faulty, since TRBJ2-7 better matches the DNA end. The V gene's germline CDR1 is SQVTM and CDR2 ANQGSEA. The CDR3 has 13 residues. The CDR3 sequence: CSVGDRGNYEQYF. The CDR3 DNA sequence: TGCAGCGTTGGGGACAGGGGGAACTACGAGCAGTACTTC.

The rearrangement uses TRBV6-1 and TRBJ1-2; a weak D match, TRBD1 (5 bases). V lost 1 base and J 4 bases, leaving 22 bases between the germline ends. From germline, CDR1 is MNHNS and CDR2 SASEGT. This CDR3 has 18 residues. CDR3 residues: CASSEEGTIKLKVYGYTF. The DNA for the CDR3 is TGTGCCAGCAGTGAAGAGGGGACTATAAAGCTAAAGGTCTATGGCTACACCTTC.

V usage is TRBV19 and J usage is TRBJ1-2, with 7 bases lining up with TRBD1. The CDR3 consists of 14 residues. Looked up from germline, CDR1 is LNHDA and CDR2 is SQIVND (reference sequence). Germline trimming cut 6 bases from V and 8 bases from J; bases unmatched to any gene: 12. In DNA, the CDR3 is TGTGCCAGTAGCCTCCGGGACAGTCCCTTAGGCTACACCTTC. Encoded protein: CASSLRDSPLGYTF.

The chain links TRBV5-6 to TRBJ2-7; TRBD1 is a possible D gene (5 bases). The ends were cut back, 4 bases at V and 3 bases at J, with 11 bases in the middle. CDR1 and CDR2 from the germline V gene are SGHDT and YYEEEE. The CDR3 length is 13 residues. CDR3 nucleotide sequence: TGTGCCAGCAGCCAGGGCCGCTTCTACGAGCAGTACTTC. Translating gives CASSQGRFYEQYF.

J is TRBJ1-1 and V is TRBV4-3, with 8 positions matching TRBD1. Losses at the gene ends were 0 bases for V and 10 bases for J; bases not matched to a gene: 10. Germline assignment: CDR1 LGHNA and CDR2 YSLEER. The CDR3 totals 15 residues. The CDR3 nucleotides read TGCGCCAGCAGCCAAGATCAGGGGGCAGGGTGGGTAGCTTTCTTT. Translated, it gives CASSQDQGAGWVAFF.

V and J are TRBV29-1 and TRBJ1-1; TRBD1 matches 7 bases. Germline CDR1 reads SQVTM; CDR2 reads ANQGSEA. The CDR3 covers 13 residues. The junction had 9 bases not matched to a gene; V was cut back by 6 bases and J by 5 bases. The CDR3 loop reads CSVETGSETEAFF. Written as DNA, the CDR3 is TGCAGCGTCGAGACAGGGTCAGAGACTGAAGCTTTCTTT.

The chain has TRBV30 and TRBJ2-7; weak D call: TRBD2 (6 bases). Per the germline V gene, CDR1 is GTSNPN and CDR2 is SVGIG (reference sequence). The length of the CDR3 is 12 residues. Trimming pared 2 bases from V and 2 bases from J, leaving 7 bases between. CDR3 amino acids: CAWSRGTYEQYF. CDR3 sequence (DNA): TGTGCCTGGAGTCGCGGGACCTACGAGCAGTACTTC. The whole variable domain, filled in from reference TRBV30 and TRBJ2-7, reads SQTIHQWPATLVQPVGSPLSLECTVEGTSNPNLYWYRQAAGRGLQLLFYSVGIGQISSEVPQNLSASRPQDRQFILSSKKLLLSDSGFYLCAWSRGTYEQYFGPGTRLTVT.

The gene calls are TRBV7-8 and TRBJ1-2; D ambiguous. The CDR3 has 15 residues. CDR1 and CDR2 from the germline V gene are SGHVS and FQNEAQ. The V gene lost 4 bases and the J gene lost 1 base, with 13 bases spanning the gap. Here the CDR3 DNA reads TGTGCCAGCAGCTCGGTGGACTCGTTTAACTATGGCTACACCTTC. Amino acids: CASSSVDSFNYGYTF.

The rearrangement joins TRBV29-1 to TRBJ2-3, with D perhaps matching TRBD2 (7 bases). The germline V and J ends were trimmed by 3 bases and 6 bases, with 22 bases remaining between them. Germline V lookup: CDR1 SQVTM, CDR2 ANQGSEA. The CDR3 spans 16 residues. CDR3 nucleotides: TGCAGCGTTGACGGGCCGGGCGGGGGCGCCTGGGATACGCAGTATTTT. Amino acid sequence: CSVDGPGGGAWDTQYF.

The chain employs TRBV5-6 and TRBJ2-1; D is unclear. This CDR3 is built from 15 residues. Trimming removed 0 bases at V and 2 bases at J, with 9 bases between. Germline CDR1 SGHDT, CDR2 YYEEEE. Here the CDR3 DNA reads TGTGCCAGCAGCTTGGGGTGGGCCCCCTACAATGAGCAGTTCTTC. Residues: CASSLGWAPYNEQFF.

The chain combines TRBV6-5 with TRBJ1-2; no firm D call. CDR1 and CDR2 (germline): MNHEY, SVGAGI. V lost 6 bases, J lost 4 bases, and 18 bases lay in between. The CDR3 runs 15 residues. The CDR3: CASRSNGDPLYGYTF. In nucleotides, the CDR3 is TGTGCCAGCAGGAGTAACGGGGATCCCCTCTATGGCTACACCTTC.

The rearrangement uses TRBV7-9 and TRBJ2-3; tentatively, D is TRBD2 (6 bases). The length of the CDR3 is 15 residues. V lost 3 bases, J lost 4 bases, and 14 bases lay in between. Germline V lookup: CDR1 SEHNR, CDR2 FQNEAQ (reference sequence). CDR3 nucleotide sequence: TGTGCCAGCAGCTTTGGGGGGATCCGTGCAGATACGCAGTATTTT. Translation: CASSFGGIRADTQYF. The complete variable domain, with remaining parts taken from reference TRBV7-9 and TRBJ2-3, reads DTGVSQNPRHKITKRGQNVTFRCDPISEHNRLYWYRQTLGQGPEFLTYFQNEAQLEKSRLLSDRFSAERPKGSFSTLEIQRTEQGDSAMYLCASSFGGIRADTQYFGPGTRLTVL.

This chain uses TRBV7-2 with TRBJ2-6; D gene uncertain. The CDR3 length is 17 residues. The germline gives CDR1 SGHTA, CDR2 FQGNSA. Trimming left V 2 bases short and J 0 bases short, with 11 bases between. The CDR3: CASSLSTVRSGANVLTF. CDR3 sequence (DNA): TGTGCCAGCAGCTTATCGACGGTCCGCTCTGGGGCCAACGTCCTGACTTTC.

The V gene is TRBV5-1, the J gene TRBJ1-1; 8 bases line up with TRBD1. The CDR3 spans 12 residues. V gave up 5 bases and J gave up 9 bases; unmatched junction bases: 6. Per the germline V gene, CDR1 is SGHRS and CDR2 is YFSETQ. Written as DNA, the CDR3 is TGCGCCAGCAGTCTCAGGGGGCCCCAAGCTTTCTTT. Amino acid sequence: CASSLRGPQAFF.

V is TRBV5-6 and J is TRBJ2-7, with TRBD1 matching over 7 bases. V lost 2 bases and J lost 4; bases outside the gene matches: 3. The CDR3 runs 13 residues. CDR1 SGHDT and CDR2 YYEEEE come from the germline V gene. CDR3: CASSFGTAYEQYF. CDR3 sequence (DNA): TGTGCCAGCAGCTTTGGGACAGCATACGAGCAGTACTTC.

The DNA for the CDR3 is TGTGCCAGCAGCCAACGGGGGGGCCGCTTCGGGGAGCTGTTTTTT. This codes for CASSQRGGRFGELFF. The chain carries TRBV7-2 and TRBJ2-2; 8 nucleotides align to TRBD2. This CDR3 spans 15 amino acids. V shed 5 bases, J shed 7 bases, and the junction held 9 bases outside the gene matches. Germline V gene lookup returns CDR1 SGHTA and CDR2 FQGNSA.

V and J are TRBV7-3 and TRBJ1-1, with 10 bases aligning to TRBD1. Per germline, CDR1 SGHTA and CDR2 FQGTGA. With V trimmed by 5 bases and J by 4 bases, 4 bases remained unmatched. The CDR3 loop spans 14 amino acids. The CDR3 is CASSPTGGVTEAFF. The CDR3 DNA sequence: TGTGCCAGCAGCCCGACAGGGGGCGTCACTGAAGCTTTCTTT.

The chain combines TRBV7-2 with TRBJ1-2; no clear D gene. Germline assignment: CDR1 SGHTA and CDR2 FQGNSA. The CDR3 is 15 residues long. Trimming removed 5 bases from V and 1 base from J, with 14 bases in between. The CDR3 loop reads CASSLGWGNNYGYTF. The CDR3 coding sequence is TGTGCCAGCAGCCTGGGTTGGGGAAATAACTATGGCTACACCTTC.